The T cell receptor beta chain under discussion was sequenced for a study of shared clonotypes between healthy human individuals. Positively selected for CCR7, the CD45RO-negative cells used as naive CD8 cells excluded terminally differentiated effector memory CD45RA+ cells. Losses at the gene ends were 4 bases for V and 2 bases for J; bases not matched to a gene: 4. The CDR3 extends over 15 amino acids. CDR1 and CDR2 from the germline V gene are SGHAT and FQNNGV. Sequenced by immunoSEQ multiplex PCR; TCRdb stores in-frame clones only, minus some. The table shows approximately 740,000 clones, with almost 95% occurring only once.

Sequenced material: naive CD8+ T cells sorted from blood. This chain joins TRBV11-2 and TRBJ2-7; 11 bases map to TRBD1. This receptor was obtained from a man aged 25 to 45 in good health. CDR3: CASSWGTGGAYEQYF. CDR3 coding DNA: TGTGCCAGCAGCTGGGGGACAGGGGGAGCCTACGAGCAGTACTTC.